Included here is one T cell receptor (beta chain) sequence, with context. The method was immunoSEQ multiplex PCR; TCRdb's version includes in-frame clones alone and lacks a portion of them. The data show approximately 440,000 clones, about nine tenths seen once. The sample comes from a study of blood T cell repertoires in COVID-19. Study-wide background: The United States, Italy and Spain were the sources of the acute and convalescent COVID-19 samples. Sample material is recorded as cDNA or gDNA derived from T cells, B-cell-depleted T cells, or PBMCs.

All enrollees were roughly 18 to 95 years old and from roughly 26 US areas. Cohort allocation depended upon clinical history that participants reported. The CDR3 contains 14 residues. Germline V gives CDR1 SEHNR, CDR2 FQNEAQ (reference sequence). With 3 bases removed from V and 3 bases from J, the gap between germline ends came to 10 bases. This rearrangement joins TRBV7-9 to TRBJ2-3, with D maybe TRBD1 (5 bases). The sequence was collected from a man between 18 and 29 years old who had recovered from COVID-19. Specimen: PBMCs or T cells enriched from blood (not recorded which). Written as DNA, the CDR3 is TGTGCCAGCAGCTTGGCTCAGGGAACAGATACGCAGTATTTT. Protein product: CASSLAQGTDTQYF. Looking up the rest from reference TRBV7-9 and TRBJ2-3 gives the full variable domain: DTGVSQNPRHKITKRGQNVTFRCDPISEHNRLYWYRQTLGQGPEFLTYFQNEAQLEKSRLLSDRFSAERPKGSFSTLEIQRTEQGDSAMYLCASSLAQGTDTQYFGPGTRLTVL.